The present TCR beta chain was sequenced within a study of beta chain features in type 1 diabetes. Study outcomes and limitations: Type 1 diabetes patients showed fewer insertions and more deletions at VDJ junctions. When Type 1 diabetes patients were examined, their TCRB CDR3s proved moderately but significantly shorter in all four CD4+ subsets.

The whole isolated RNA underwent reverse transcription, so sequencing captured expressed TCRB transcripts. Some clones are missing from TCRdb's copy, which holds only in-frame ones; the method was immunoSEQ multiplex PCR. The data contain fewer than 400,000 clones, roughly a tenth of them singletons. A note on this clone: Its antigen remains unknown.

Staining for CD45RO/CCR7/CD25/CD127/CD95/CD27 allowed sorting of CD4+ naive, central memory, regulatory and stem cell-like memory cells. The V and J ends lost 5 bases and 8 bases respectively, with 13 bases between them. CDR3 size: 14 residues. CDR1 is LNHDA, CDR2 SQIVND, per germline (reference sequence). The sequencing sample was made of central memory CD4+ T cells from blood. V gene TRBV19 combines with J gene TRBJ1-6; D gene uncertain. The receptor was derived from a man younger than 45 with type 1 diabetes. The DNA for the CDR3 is TGTGCCAGTAGTTCAACGACTTGGGATTCACCCCTCCACTTT. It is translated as CASSSTTWDSPLHF.